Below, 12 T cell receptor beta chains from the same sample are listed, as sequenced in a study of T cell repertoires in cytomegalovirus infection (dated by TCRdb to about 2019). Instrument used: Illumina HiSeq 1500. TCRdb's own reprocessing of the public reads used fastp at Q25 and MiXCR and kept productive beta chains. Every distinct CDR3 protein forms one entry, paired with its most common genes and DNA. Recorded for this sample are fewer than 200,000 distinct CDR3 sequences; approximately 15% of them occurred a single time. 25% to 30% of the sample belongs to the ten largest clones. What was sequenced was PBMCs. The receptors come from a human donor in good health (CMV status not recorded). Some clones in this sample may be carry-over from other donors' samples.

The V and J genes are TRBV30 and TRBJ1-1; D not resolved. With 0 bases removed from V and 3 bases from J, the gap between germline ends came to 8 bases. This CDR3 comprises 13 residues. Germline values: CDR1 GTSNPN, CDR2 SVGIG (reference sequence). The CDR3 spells CAWSVREDTEAFF. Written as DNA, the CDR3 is TGTGCCTGGAGTGTACGGGAGGACACTGAAGCTTTCTTT.

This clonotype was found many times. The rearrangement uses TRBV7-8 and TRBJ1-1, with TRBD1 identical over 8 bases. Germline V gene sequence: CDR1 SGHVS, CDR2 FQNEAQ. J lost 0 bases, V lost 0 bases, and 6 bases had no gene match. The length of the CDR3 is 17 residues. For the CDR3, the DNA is TGTGCCAGCAGCTTAGCGTGGACAGGGACCTTGAACACTGAAGCTTTCTTT. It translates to CASSLAWTGTLNTEAFF. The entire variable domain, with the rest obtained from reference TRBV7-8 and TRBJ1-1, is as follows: GAGVSQSPRYKVAKRGQDVALRCDPISGHVSLFWYQQALGQGPEFLTYFQNEAQLDKSGLPSDRFFAERPEGSVSTLKIQRTQQEDSAVYLCASSLAWTGTLNTEAFFGQGTRLTVV.

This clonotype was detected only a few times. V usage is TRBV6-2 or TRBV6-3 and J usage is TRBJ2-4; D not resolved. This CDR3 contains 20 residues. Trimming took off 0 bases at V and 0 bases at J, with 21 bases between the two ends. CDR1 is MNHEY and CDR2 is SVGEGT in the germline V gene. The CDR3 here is CASSYSIGFADPLAKNIQYF. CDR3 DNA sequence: TGTGCCAGCAGTTACTCGATCGGATTTGCGGATCCTCTAGCCAAAAACATTCAGTACTTC.

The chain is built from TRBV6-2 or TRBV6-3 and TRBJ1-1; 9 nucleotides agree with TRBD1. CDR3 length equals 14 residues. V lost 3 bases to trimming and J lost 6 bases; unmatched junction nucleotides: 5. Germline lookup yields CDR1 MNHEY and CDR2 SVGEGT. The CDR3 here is CASSYSDRGAEAFF. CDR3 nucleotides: TGTGCCAGCAGTTATTCGGACAGGGGAGCTGAAGCTTTCTTT.

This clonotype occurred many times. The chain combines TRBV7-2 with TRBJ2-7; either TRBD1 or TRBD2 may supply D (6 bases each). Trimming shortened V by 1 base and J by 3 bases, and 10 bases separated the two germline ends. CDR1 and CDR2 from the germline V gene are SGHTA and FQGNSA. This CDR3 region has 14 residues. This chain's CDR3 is CASSLEGGGYEQYF. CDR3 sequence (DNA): TGTGCCAGCAGCTTAGAAGGAGGGGGCTACGAGCAGTACTTC.

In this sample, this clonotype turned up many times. As DNA, the CDR3 is TGTGCCAGCAGCTTAAGGAACGGGGCAAACAATGAGCAGTTCTTC. It codes for CASSLRNGANNEQFF. The chain links TRBV7-8 to TRBJ2-1; D could derive from TRBD1 or TRBD2 (5 bases each). This CDR3 is 15 amino acids long. The V and J ends lost 2 bases and 5 bases respectively, with 13 bases between them. Germline CDR1 and CDR2: SGHVS and FQNEAQ.

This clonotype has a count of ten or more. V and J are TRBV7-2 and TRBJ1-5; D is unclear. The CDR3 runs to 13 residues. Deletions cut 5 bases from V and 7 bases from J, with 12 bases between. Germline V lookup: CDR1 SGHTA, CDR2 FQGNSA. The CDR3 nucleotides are TGTGCCAGCAGCCCGGTGGTGAGGCAGCCCCAGCATTTT. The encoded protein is CASSPVVRQPQHF.

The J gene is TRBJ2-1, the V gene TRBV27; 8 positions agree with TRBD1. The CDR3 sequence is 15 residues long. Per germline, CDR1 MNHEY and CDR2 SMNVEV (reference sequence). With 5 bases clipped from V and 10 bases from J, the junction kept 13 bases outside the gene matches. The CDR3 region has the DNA TGTGCCAGCAGTCCTTCGACAGGGGCGCCCCTAGAGCAGTTCTTC. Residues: CASSPSTGAPLEQFF.

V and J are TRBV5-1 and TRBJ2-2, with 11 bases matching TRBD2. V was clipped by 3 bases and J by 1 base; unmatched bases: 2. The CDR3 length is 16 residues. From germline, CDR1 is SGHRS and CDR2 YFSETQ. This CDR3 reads CASSSLAGENTGELFF. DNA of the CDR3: TGCGCCAGCAGCTCACTAGCGGGGGAGAACACCGGGGAGCTGTTTTTT.

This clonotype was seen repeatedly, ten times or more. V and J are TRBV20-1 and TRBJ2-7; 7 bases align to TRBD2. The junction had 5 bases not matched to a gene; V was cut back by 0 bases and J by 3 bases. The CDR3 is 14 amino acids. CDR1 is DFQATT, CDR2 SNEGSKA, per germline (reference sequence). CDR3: CSARDAGEYYEQYF. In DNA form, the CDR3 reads TGCAGTGCTAGAGACGCGGGAGAGTACTACGAGCAGTACTTC.

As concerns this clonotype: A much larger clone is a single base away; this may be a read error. CDR3 in DNA: TGTACCAGTACGGGCCGAGGGACCATCTCTGGAAACACCATATATTTT. Protein product: CTSTGRGTISGNTIYF. The V gene is TRBV19, the J gene TRBJ1-3; D possibly corresponds to TRBD1 (5 bases). CDR1 and CDR2 from the germline V gene are LNHDA and SQIVND (reference sequence). The CDR3 totals 16 residues.

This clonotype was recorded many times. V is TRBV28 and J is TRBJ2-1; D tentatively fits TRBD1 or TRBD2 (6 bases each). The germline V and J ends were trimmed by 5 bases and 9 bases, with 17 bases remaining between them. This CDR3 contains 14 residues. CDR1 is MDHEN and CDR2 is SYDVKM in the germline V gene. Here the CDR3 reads CASSGAVGGGEQFF. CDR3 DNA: TGTGCCAGCAGTGGGGCGGTAGGAGGGGGTGAGCAGTTCTTC.